This T cell receptor beta chain was retrieved from a study of shared clonotypes between healthy human individuals. Over several immunoSEQ plates, each subset's genomic DNA was distributed in even portions. Profiled with immunoSEQ multiplex PCR; TCRdb holds only in-frame clones, not every one. Here the sample spans about 690,000 clones, less than 95% being singletons. The germline CDR1 and CDR2 sequences are SGHVS and FQNEAQ. Trimming took 1 base from V and 0 from J, leaving 9 bases between them. This CDR3 contains 15 residues. The CD8 memory fraction combined CD45RO+ cells with TemRA cells (CCR7-negative CD45RA+).

This receptor was taken from a man aged 18 to 30 in good health. Some clones in this sample may be carry-over from other donors' samples. V usage is TRBV7-8 and J usage is TRBJ1-1, with D perhaps TRBD1 (5 bases). The sample was memory CD8+ T cells from PBMCs. Stated subset: CD45RO+ cells pooled with CCR7-negative TemRA cells. The DNA of the CDR3 is TGTGCCAGCAGCTTAGTAGGGACGATGAACACTGAAGCTTTCTTT. It translates to CASSLVGTMNTEAFF.